This TCR beta chain was sequenced during a study of early T cells in non-severe SARS-CoV-2 infection. Germline CDR1 is WSHSY and CDR2 is SAAADI. This CDR3 is built from 11 residues. V shed 3 bases and J shed 7 bases, with 6 bases lying between them. TCRdb processed the 5' RACE reads anew with MiXCR; each CDR3 protein has one entry. The data hold about 56,000 distinct CDR3 sequences, with approximately 15% observed a single time. This clonotype has only a few counts. Sequenced here: whole blood, sampled at baseline. The genes are TRBV10-2 and TRBJ2-5, with D unresolved. The clonotype comes from an adult who was a healthcare worker with PCR-confirmed SARS-CoV-2 infection or an uninfected control (not recorded which). The CDR3 spells CASSELGTQYF. As DNA, the CDR3 is TGCGCCAGCAGTGAATTGGGGACCCAGTACTTC.